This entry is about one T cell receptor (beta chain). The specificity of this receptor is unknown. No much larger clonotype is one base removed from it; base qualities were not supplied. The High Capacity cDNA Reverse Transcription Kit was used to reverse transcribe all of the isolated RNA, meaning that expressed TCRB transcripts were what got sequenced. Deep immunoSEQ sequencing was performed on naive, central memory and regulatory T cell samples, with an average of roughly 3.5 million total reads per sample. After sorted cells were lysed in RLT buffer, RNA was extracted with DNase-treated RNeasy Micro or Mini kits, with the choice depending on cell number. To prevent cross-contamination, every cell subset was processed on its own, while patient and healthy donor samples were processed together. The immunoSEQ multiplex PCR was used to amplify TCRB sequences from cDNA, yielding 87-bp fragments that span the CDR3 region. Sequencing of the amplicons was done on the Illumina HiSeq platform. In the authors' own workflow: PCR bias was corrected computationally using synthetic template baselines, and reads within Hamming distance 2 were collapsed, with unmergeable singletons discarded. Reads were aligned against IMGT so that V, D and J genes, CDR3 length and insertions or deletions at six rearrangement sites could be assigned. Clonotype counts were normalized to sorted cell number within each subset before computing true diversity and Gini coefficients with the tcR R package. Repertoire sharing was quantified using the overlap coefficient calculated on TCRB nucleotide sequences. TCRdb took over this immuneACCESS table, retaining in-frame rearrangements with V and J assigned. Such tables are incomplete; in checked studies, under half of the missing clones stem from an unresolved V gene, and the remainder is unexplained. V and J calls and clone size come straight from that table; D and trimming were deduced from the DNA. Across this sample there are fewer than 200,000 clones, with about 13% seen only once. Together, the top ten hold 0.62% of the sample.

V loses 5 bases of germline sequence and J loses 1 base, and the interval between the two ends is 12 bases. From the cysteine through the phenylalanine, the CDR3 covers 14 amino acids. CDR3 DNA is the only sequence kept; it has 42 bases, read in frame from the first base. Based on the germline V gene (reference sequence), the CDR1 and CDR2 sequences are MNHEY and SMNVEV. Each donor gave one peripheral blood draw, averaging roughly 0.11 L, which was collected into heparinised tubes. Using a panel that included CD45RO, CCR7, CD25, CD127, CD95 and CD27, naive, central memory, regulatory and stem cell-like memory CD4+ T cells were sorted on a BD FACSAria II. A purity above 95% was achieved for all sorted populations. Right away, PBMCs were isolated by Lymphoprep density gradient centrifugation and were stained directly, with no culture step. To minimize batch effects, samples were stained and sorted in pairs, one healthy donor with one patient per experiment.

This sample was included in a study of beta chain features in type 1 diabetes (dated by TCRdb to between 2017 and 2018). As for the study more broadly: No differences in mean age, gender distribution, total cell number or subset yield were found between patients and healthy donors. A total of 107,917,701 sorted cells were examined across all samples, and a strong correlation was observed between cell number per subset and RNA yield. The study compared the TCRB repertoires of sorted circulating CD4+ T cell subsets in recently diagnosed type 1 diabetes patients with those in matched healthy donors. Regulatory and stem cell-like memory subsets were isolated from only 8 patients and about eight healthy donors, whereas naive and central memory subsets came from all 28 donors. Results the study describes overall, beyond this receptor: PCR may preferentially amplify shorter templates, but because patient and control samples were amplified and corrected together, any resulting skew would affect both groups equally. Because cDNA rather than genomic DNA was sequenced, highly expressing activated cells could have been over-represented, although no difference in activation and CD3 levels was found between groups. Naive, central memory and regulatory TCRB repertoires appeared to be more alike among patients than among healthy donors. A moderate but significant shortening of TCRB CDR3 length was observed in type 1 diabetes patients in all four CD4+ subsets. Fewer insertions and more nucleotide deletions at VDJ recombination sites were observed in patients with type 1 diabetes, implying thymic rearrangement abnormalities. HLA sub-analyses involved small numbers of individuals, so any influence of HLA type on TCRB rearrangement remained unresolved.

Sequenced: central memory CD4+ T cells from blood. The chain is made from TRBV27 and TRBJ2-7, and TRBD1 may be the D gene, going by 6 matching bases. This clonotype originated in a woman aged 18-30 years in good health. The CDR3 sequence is CASSGAGVSYEQYF. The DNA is TGTGCCAGCAGTGGGGCAGGGGTGTCCTACGAGCAGTACTTC.